This TCR beta chain was recovered during a study of lymphopenia after photon versus proton radiotherapy. Findings and caveats of the study: Post-nadir diversity loss with photons came from oligoclonal expansion, particularly CD8+ Temra cells. Post-nadir TCR diversity decline inversely tracked overall survival among those who died.

The CDR3 length is 13 residues. The ends lost 6 bases at V and 4 bases at J; junction bases unmatched: 4. The germline CDR1 and CDR2 sequences are SEHNR and FQNEAQ (reference sequence). In its sample, this clone was seen once. The antigen remains unidentified. Produced via immunoSEQ multiplex PCR; TCRdb's table is partial and in-frame only. This table holds under 30,000 clones, roughly 89% found once. Material: peripheral blood, obtained from a patient treated with proton-based radiotherapy. The source of this sequence is a woman aged 55 to 70 with cholangiocarcinoma. Some clones in this sample may be carry-over from other donors' samples. V usage is TRBV7-9 and J usage is TRBJ1-1; the match to TRBD1 covers 8 bases. Here the CDR3 DNA reads TGTGCCAGCAGTCTACAGGGGGGCACTGAAGCTTTCTTT. Translating it yields CASSLQGGTEAFF.